This T cell receptor beta chain was profiled in a study of CD4 T cells in relation to SARS-CoV-2 and coronaviruses. On the study more broadly: ViraFEST: approximately 10-day antigen culture of PBMCs, then TCR beta CDR3 sequencing.

Some clones are missing from TCRdb's copy, which holds only in-frame ones; the method was immunoSEQ multiplex PCR. The sample includes 20,000 to 25,000 clones, about 79% of them seen just once. Unexposed donor CD4+ T cells date from about 2011-2018, before the COVID-19 pandemic. The cells were cultured for 10 days before CD4+ T cells were isolated. The germline gives CDR1 MNHEY, CDR2 SVGAGI. The ends lost 10 bases at V and 4 bases at J; junction bases unmatched: 9. The CDR3 runs 15 residues. The study's findings and limits: Each donor contributed either pre-pandemic or post-infection samples, not both. Crossreactive clones expanded significantly less to SARS-CoV-2 than monoreactive clones.

A word on this clone: Antigen specificity is unknown.

The genes are TRBV6-5 and TRBJ2-3; 12 bases fit TRBD2. Sequenced material: CD4+ T cells from PBMCs, cultured in vitro. The origin of this receptor is a human donor in good health. CDR3 protein: CATTETSGSADTQYF. CDR3 coding DNA: TGTGCCACCACCGAGACTAGCGGGAGTGCAGATACGCAGTATTTT.